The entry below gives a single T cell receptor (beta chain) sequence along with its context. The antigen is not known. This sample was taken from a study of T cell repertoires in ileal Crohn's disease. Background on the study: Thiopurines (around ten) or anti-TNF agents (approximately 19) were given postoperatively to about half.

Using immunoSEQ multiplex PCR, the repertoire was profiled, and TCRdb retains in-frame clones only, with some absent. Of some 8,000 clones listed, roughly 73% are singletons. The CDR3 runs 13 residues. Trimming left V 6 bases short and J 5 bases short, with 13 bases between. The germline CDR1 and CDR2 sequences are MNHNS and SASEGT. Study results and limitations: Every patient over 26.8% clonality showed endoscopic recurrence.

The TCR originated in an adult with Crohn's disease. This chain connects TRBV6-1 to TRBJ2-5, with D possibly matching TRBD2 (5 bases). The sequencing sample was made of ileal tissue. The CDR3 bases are TGTGCCAGCAGAAAGCGGTCTATTGAGACCCAGTACTTC. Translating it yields CASRKRSIETQYF.